This T cell receptor (beta chain) was retrieved from a study of T cell responses to AZD1222 COVID-19 vaccine. This clone has just a few counts. The table came from immunoSEQ multiplex PCR; TCRdb's copy has only in-frame clones and leaves some out. The data hold 35,000 to 55,000 clones, with nearly 85% observed a single time. Sequenced here: peripheral blood, sampled on day 0 of AZD1222 vaccination. The sequence was collected from an adult in good health.

DNA of the CDR3: TGTGCCAGCAGCTTAGAGGCCCGGAGTGAAAAACTGTTTTTT. This sequence encodes CASSLEARSEKLFF. V is TRBV7-9 and J is TRBJ1-4; unclear D gene. The CDR3 is 14 amino acids. The germline gives CDR1 SEHNR, CDR2 FQNEAQ (reference sequence). Trimming stripped 1 base from V and 7 bases from J, with 10 bases between.